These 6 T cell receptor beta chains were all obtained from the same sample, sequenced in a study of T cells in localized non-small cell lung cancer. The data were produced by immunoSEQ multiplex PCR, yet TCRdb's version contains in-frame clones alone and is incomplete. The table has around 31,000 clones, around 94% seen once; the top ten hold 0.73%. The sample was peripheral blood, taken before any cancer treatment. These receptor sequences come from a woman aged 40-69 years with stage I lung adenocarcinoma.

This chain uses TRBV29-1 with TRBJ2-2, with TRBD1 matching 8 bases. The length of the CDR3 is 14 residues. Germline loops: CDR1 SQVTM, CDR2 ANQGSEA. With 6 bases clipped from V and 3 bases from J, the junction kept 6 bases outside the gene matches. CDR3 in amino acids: CSVYRQGYTGELFF. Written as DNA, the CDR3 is TGCAGCGTCTACCGACAGGGGTACACCGGGGAGCTGTTTTTT.

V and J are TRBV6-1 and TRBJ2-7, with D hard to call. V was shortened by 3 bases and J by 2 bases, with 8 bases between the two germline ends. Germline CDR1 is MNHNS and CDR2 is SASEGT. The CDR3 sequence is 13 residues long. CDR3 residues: CASSEVRAYEQYF. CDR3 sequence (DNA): TGTGCCAGCAGTGAGGTGAGAGCCTACGAGCAGTACTTC.

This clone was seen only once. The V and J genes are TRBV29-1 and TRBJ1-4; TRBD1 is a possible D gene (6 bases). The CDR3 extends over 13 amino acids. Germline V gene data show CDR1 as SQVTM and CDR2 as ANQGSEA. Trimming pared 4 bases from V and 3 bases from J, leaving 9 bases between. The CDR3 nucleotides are TGCAGCGTTGGGGGGCAGGCTAATGAAAAACTGTTTTTT. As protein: CSVGGQANEKLFF.

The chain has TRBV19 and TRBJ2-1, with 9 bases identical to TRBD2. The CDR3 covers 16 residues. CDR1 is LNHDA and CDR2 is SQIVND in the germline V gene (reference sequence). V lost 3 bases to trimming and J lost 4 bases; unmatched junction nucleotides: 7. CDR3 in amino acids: CASSITAGGPYNEQFF. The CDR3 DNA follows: TGTGCCAGTAGTATTACGGCGGGAGGGCCGTACAATGAGCAGTTCTTC.

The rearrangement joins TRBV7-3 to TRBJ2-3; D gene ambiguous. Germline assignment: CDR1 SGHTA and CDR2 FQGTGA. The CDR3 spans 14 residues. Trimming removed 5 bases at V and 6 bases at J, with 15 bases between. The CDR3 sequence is CASSNRVYGDTQYF. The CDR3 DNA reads TGTGCCAGCAGCAATAGGGTTTACGGGGATACGCAGTATTTT.

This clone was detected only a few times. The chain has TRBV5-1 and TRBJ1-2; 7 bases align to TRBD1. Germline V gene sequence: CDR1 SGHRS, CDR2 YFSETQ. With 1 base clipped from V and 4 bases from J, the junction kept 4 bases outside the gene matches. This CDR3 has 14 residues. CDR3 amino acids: CASSLSRDSYGYTF. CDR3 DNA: TGCGCCAGCAGCTTGTCTAGGGACAGCTATGGCTACACCTTC.